The 4 T cell receptor beta chains below all came from one sample that was sequenced in a study of OX40 agonist ivuxolimab in advanced cancers. The library was made by the immunoSEQ multiplex PCR assay. This immuneACCESS table, as held by TCRdb, lists in-frame sequences with V and J called but not all clones. Of the missing ones, under half trace to an unresolved V gene in checked studies; the others have no known cause. Counted in this sample were over 55,000 clones; 70% to 90% of them appeared once. Roughly 2.1% of the sample lies in the top ten. The sequenced sample was CD4+ or CD8+ T cells sorted from blood, obtained in a trial of the OX40 agonist ivuxolimab. These receptors came from an adult with an advanced solid tumor such as melanoma, head and neck, liver or kidney cancer.

The chain joins TRBV19 to TRBJ2-1; 7 bases match TRBD2. The V and J ends lost 3 bases and 10 bases, in that order; junction bases with no gene match: 12. The CDR3 covers 15 residues. Per the germline V gene, CDR1 is LNHDA and CDR2 is SQIVND (reference sequence). The CDR3 sequence is CASSMMAGVGKEQFF. The DNA of the CDR3 is TGTGCCAGTAGTATGATGGCGGGGGTGGGTAAGGAGCAGTTCTTC.

This clone was seen a single time. The genes are TRBV5-4 and TRBJ1-1, with D possibly matching TRBD1 (5 bases). The CDR3 is 14 amino acids. Trimming cost V 2 bases and J 10 bases, with 18 bases left between them. Germline CDR1 SGHNT, CDR2 YYREEE (reference sequence). The DNA of the CDR3 is TGTGCCAGCAGCTTTCCTCAGGGAGGCGGATCAGCTTTCTTT. Its protein is CASSFPQGGGSAFF.

V is TRBV5-6 and J is TRBJ2-1, with 14 positions matching TRBD2. The J segment lost 1 base and the V segment lost 4 bases, leaving 4 bases of the junction unmatched. Germline CDR1 SGHDT, CDR2 YYEEEE. The CDR3 contains 17 residues. The CDR3 protein is CASSPGTSGSSYNEQFF. For the CDR3, the DNA is TGTGCCAGCAGCCCCGGGACTAGCGGGAGTTCCTACAATGAGCAGTTCTTC.

The genes are TRBV5-1 and TRBJ2-3; 15 nucleotides line up with TRBD2. Losses at the gene ends were 4 bases for V and 4 bases for J; bases not matched to a gene: 4. The V gene's germline CDR1 is SGHRS and CDR2 YFSETQ. The CDR3 is 16 amino acids. CDR3 sequence (DNA): TGCGCCAGCAGCGCGGGACTAGCGGGAGGCTCAGATACGCAGTATTTT. Residues: CASSAGLAGGSDTQYF.